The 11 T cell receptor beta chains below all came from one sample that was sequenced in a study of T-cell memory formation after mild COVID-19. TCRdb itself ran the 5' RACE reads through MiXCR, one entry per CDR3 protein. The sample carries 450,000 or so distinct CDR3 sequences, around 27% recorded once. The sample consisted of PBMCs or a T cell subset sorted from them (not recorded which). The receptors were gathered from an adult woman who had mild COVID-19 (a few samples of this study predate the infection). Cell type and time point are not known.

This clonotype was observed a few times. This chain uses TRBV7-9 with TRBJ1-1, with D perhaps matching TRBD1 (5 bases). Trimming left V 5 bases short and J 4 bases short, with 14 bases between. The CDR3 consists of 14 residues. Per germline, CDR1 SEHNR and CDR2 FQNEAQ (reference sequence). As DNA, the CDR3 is TGTGCCAGCAGCGTCAGGGAATTGGGCACTGAAGCTTTCTTT. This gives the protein CASSVRELGTEAFF.

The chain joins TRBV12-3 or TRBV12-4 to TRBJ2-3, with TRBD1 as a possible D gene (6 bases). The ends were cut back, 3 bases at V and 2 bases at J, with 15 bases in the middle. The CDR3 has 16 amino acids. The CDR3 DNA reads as TGTGCCAGCAGTTTCGAGACAGGAGCGTACACAGATACGCAGTATTTT. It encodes CASSFETGAYTDTQYF.

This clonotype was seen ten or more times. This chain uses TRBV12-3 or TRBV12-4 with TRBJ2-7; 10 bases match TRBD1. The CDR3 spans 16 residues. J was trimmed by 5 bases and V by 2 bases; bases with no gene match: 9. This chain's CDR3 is CASSLRWTGGYHEQYF. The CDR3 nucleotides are TGTGCCAGCAGTTTACGTTGGACAGGGGGATATCACGAGCAGTACTTC.

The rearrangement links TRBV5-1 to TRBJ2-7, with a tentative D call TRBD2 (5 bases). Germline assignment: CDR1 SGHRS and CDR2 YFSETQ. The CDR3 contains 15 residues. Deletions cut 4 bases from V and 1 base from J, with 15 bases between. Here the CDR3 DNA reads TGCGCCAGCAGCCCGGACGGGGTGTGGTCCTACGAGCAGTACTTC. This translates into CASSPDGVWSYEQYF.

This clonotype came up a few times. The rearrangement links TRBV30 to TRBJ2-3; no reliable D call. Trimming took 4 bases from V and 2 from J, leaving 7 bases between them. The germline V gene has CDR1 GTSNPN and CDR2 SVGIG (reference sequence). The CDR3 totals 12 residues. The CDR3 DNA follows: TGTGCCTGGAAACCACTCACAGATACGCAGTATTTT. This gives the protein CAWKPLTDTQYF.

This chain's CDR3 is CASSQELAGELFF. The CDR3 bases are TGCGCCAGCAGCCAAGAATTAGCGGGGGAGCTGTTTTTT. The chain employs TRBV4-1 and TRBJ2-2, with a weak D call TRBD2 (5 bases). CDR1 and CDR2 (germline): MGHRA, YSYEKL. The CDR3 length is 13 residues. V was trimmed by 0 bases and J by 8 bases, leaving 7 bases between them.

Here the CDR3 DNA reads TGCAGTGCTGGGACGGGATCGGGTTCGGCTTTCTTT. This encodes CSAGTGSGSAFF. The chain combines TRBV20-1 with TRBJ1-1, with D perhaps matching TRBD1 (5 bases). This CDR3 contains 12 residues. The germline V and J ends were trimmed by 5 bases and 11 bases, with 18 bases remaining between them. The germline V gene encodes CDR1 DFQATT and CDR2 SNEGSKA (reference sequence).

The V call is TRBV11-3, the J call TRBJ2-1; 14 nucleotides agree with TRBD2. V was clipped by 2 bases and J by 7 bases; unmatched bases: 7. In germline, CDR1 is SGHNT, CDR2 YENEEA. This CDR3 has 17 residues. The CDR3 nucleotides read TGTGCCAGCAGCTTAAGACTAGCGGGAGGGCCGAGGAATGAGCAGTTCTTC. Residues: CASSLRLAGGPRNEQFF.

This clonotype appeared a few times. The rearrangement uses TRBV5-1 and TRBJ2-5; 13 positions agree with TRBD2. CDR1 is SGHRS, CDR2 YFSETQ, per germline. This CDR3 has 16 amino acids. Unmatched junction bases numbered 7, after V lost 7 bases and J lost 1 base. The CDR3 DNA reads TGCGCCAGCGCACCGGGACTAGCGGGGCCCCAAGAGACCCAGTACTTC. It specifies CASAPGLAGPQETQYF.

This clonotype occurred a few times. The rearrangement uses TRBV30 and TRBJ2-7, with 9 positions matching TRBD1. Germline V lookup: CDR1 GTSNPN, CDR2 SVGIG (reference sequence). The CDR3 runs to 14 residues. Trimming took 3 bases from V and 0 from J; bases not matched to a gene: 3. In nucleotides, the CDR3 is TGTGCCTGGAGCAAGGGACAGGGCTCCTACGAGCAGTACTTC. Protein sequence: CAWSKGQGSYEQYF.

CDR3 in amino acids: CAISEPAGSGELFF. DNA for the CDR3: TGTGCCATCAGTGAGCCAGCGGGGTCCGGGGAGCTGTTTTTT. The chain couples TRBV10-3 to TRBJ2-2; TRBD2 matches 7 bases. This CDR3 is built from 14 residues. Germline loops: CDR1 ENHRY, CDR2 SYGVKD. Trimming at V came to 2 bases and at J to 6 bases, leaving 3 bases not matched to a gene.